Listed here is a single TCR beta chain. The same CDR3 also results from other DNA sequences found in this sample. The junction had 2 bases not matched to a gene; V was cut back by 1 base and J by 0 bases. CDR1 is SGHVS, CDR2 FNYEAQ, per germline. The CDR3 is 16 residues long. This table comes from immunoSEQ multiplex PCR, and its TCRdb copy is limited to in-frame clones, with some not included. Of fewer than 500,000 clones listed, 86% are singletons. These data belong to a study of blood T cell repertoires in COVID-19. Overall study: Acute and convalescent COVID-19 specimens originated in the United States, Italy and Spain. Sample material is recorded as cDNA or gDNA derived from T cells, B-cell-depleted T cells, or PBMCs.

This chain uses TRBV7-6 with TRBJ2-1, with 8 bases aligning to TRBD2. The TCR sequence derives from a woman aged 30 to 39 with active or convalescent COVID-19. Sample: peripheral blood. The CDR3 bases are TGTGCCAGCAGCTTAGTTGCGGGAGGCTCCTACAATGAGCAGTTCTTC. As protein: CASSLVAGGSYNEQFF.